The next 12 T cell receptor beta chains were all read from a single sample in a study of T cell repertoires in aging, cancer and after chemotherapy. Amplification of TCR beta used genomic DNA extracted from peripheral blood. A mixed TRB-A/B primer pool amplified rearranged TRB by multiplex touch-down PCR. TCRdb called the multiplex PCR reads again in MiXCR, with one record for every CDR3 protein. Found here are roughly 6,000 distinct CDR3 sequences, approximately 20% of them singletons; the top ten hold roughly 2.5%. Input material: blood. These receptors came from a human donor with a blood cancer.

This clonotype occurred a few times. The chain has TRBV28 and TRBJ2-1; 9 bases align to TRBD2. The germline gives CDR1 MDHEN, CDR2 SYDVKM. The CDR3 loop spans 15 amino acids. Unmatched junction bases numbered 10, after V lost 5 bases and J lost 8 bases. CDR3: CASSTSGRLPDEQFF. Here the CDR3 DNA reads TGTGCCAGCAGTACCAGCGGGAGGCTCCCGGATGAGCAGTTCTTC.

This clonotype qualifies as medium-sized. V gene TRBV6-1 combines with J gene TRBJ2-2; 7 positions match TRBD2. Germline values: CDR1 MNHNS, CDR2 SASEGT. The junction had 12 bases not matched to a gene; V was cut back by 1 base and J by 4 bases. The CDR3 sequence is 18 residues long. CDR3 amino acids: CASSEEGWTGGLTGELFF. The CDR3 DNA sequence: TGTGCCAGCAGTGAAGAAGGGTGGACGGGAGGCCTCACCGGGGAGCTGTTTTTT.

By sample share, this clonotype is medium-sized. The V gene is TRBV29-1, the J gene TRBJ2-7; either TRBD1 or TRBD2 may supply D (5 bases each). Germline V gene lookup returns CDR1 SQVTM and CDR2 ANQGSEA. This CDR3 contains 16 residues. Trimming removed 1 base at V and 0 bases at J, with 16 bases between. CDR3 nucleotides: TGCAGCGTTGAAGGGGCCCATGGGGACGACTCCTACGAGCAGTACTTC. Its translation: CSVEGAHGDDSYEQYF.

This clonotype is termed medium-sized. J is TRBJ2-2 and V is TRBV18, with 7 bases that match TRBD1. Unmatched junction bases numbered 7, after V lost 2 bases and J lost 1 base. Germline V gene data show CDR1 as KGHSH and CDR2 as LQKENI. CDR3 length: 17 residues. The CDR3 protein is CASSPATTGLNTGELFF. CDR3 nucleotides: TGTGCCAGCTCACCAGCAACGACAGGGTTGAACACCGGGGAGCTGTTTTTT.

This clonotype is medium-sized by share. CDR3 DNA: TGTGCCAGCAGTTACCGTTGGGACAGGGGTTCCTACAATGAGCAGTTCTTC. It yields the protein CASSYRWDRGSYNEQFF. The chain combines TRBV6-5 with TRBJ2-1; 10 nucleotides line up with TRBD1. CDR1 MNHEY and CDR2 SVGAGI come from the germline V gene. Trimming took 2 bases from V and 1 from J; bases not matched to a gene: 5. The CDR3 has 17 residues.

In this sample, this clonotype is medium-sized (0.01 to 0.1%). The chain links TRBV6-1 to TRBJ2-1; 7 nucleotides agree with TRBD1. CDR3 size: 13 residues. Per germline, CDR1 MNHNS and CDR2 SASEGT. The V segment lost 9 bases and the J segment 3 bases; nucleotides outside the gene matches: 5. This chain's CDR3 is CASFRDSYNEQFF. CDR3 nucleotide sequence: TGTGCCAGTTTCCGGGACAGCTACAATGAGCAGTTCTTC.

This clonotype is medium-sized in the sample. The V call is TRBV19, the J call TRBJ2-1; D not resolved. The germline V gene encodes CDR1 LNHDA and CDR2 SQIVND (reference sequence). The germline V and J ends were trimmed by 6 bases and 0 bases, with 12 bases remaining between them. The CDR3 is made up of 15 amino acids. CDR3 nucleotides: TGTGCCAGTAGCCCCGACGGGCGCTCCTACAATGAGCAGTTCTTC. Protein product: CASSPDGRSYNEQFF.

This clonotype is labeled as medium-sized. The rearrangement joins TRBV19 to TRBJ2-3, with unresolved D. The CDR3 totals 14 residues. The ends were cut back, 1 base at V and 2 bases at J, with 7 bases in the middle. Germline V lookup: CDR1 LNHDA, CDR2 SQIVND (reference sequence). As DNA, the CDR3 is TGTGCCAGTAGTATAGTCCTGAACACAGATACGCAGTATTTT. Its translation: CASSIVLNTDTQYF.

With respect to this clonotype: A much bigger clone sits one base away, suggesting this may be a read error. J is TRBJ2-7 and V is TRBV24-1; tentative D call: TRBD2 (5 bases). Per germline, CDR1 KGHDR and CDR2 SFDVKD. Trimming removed 11 bases from V and 0 bases from J, with 13 bases in between. This CDR3 contains 13 residues. The DNA for the CDR3 is TGTGCCAACCGAGGACGGGGCTCCTACGAGCAGTACTTC. Residues: CANRGRGSYEQYF.

This clonotype has a handful of counts. The CDR3 DNA reads as TGTGCCAGCAGCCCCCGAGAAGGGCGGGTCCAAGAGACCCAGTACTTC. This encodes CASSPREGRVQETQYF. This sequence joins TRBV28 and TRBJ2-5, with D perhaps matching TRBD2 (5 bases). CDR3 length: 16 residues. Between the trimmed V and J ends, which lost 6 bases and 1 base, there was a span of 18 bases. CDR1 and CDR2 from the germline V gene are MDHEN and SYDVKM.

This clonotype is judged medium-sized. The chain recombines TRBV19 with TRBJ1-3; no firm D call. The CDR3 has 14 amino acids. From germline, CDR1 is LNHDA and CDR2 SQIVND (reference sequence). V lost 7 bases and J 0 bases, leaving 10 bases between the germline ends. CDR3 sequence reads: CASNKVGSGNTIYF. The CDR3 nucleotides read TGTGCCAGTAATAAGGTTGGCTCTGGAAACACCATATATTTT.

Within the sample, this clonotype is medium-sized (0.01 to 0.1%). CDR3 protein: CASKRTGEGYGYTF. Here the CDR3 DNA reads TGTGCCAGCAAGAGGACAGGGGAGGGCTATGGCTACACCTTC. The rearrangement joins TRBV6-2 or TRBV6-3 to TRBJ1-2, with TRBD1 matching 9 bases. CDR1 MNHEY and CDR2 SVGEGT come from the germline V gene. This CDR3 comprises 14 residues. V was clipped by 7 bases and J by 4 bases; unmatched bases: 7.